Shown below are 19 T cell receptor beta chains from a single sample sequenced in a study of T cell responses to AZD1222 COVID-19 vaccine. Method: immunoSEQ multiplex PCR; TCRdb's copy keeps in-frame clones and lacks some. The sample consists of 150,000 to 250,000 clones, approximately 94% of them appearing once. Sample: peripheral blood, taken 28 days after the second AZD1222 dose. These receptors came from an adult who received the AZD1222 COVID-19 vaccine.

The rearrangement joins TRBV7-6 to TRBJ1-3; 7 positions match TRBD1. The ends lost 5 bases at V and 2 bases at J; junction bases unmatched: 6. The CDR3 sequence is 15 residues long. In germline, CDR1 is SGHVS, CDR2 FNYEAQ. CDR3 loop: CASSRQGGPGNTIYF. CDR3 nucleotides: TGTGCCAGCAGCCGACAGGGAGGGCCTGGAAACACCATATATTTT.

The V gene is TRBV10-3, the J gene TRBJ2-5, with TRBD2 matching 7 bases. With V trimmed by 8 bases and J by 4 bases, 10 bases remained unmatched. From germline, CDR1 is ENHRY and CDR2 SYGVKD. This CDR3 is built from 14 residues. CDR3 nucleotide sequence: TGTGCCATCGCAGGGAGGGATGAAGGAGAGACCCAGTACTTC. It translates to CAIAGRDEGETQYF.

V and J are TRBV7-9 and TRBJ1-5; D remains unclear. From germline, CDR1 is SEHNR and CDR2 FQNEAQ (reference sequence). This CDR3 region has 13 residues. The V end was cut by 5 bases, the J end by 8 bases, with 13 bases between. The CDR3 sequence is CASSRARAEPQHF. The CDR3 DNA reads as TGTGCCAGCAGCCGCGCCCGGGCCGAGCCCCAGCATTTT.

The rearrangement uses TRBV6-5 and TRBJ2-5; weak D call: TRBD2 (5 bases). The length of the CDR3 is 12 residues. Trimming left V 7 bases short and J 2 bases short, with 8 bases between. Germline CDR1 is MNHEY and CDR2 is SVGAGI. The CDR3 sequence: CASIGVQETQYF. For the CDR3, the DNA is TGTGCCAGCATCGGGGTGCAAGAGACCCAGTACTTC.

V is TRBV3-1 (or the pseudogene TRBV3-2) and J is TRBJ2-5; no clear D gene. The germline V gene encodes CDR1 LGHDT and CDR2 YNNKEL (reference sequence). Trimming took 0 bases from V and 2 from J, leaving 10 bases between them. CDR3 length: 15 residues. The CDR3 nucleotides read TGTGCCAGCAGCCAAGAGACGGTTCTACAAGAGACCCAGTACTTC. This gives the protein CASSQETVLQETQYF.

The rearrangement links TRBV19 to TRBJ1-6; D remains ambiguous. CDR3 size: 16 residues. V was shortened by 1 base and J by 1 base, with 8 bases between the two germline ends. Germline CDR1 LNHDA, CDR2 SQIVND (reference sequence). The CDR3 loop reads CASSIAPISYNSPLHF. The CDR3 nucleotides are TGTGCCAGTAGTATAGCGCCGATATCCTATAATTCACCCCTCCACTTT.

The V and J genes are TRBV3-1 (or the pseudogene TRBV3-2) and TRBJ1-6; D is ambiguous. The CDR3 is made up of 14 amino acids. CDR1 and CDR2 (germline): LGHDT, YNNKEL (reference sequence). The V gene lost 1 base and the J gene lost 10 bases, with 11 bases spanning the gap. The CDR3 DNA sequence: TGTGCCAGCAGCCAAGTAGAGGGTTCGTCACCCCTCCACTTT. Translated: CASSQVEGSSPLHF.

The rearrangement joins TRBV24-1 to TRBJ1-5, with D possibly TRBD1 on 5 matching bases. This CDR3 is 13 amino acids long. The germline CDR1 and CDR2 sequences are KGHDR and SFDVKD. V was cut by 4 bases and J by 6 bases, with 9 bases left in between. This chain's CDR3 is CATSDSQGQPQHF. The CDR3 DNA reads as TGTGCCACCAGTGACTCTCAGGGTCAGCCCCAGCATTTT.

This clone was counted once. The chain is built from TRBV12-3 or TRBV12-4 and TRBJ1-4; D is unclear. V shed 1 base and J shed 13 bases, with 10 bases lying between them. The CDR3 spans 12 residues. The CDR3 here is CASSLGRRALFF. DNA for the CDR3: TGTGCCAGCAGTTTAGGGAGGAGGGCACTGTTTTTT.

V usage is TRBV5-4 and J usage is TRBJ2-1; D may correspond to TRBD1 or TRBD2 (6 bases each). CDR1 is SGHNT and CDR2 is YYREEE in the germline V gene (reference sequence). There are 15 residues in the CDR3. V was cut by 0 bases and J by 4 bases, with 11 bases left in between. CDR3 region: CASSLGRGVYNEQFF. In DNA, the CDR3 is TGTGCCAGCAGCTTGGGAAGGGGGGTATACAATGAGCAGTTCTTC. The full variable domain, completed using reference TRBV5-4 and TRBJ2-1, is ETGVTQSPTHLIKTRGQQVTLRCSSQSGHNTVSWYQQALGQGPQFIFQYYREEENGRGNFPPRFSGLQFPNYSSELNVNALELDDSALYLCASSLGRGVYNEQFFGPGTRLTVL.

The genes are TRBV4-2 and TRBJ1-1; tentatively, D is TRBD1 (6 bases). The CDR3 is made up of 15 amino acids. CDR1 is LGHNA and CDR2 is YNFKEQ in the germline V gene. Trimming shortened V by 4 bases and J by 0 bases, and 12 bases separated the two germline ends. CDR3 amino acids: CASSRRTEMNTEAFF. DNA of the CDR3: TGTGCCAGCAGCCGCAGGACAGAGATGAACACTGAAGCTTTCTTT.

The CDR3 loop reads CASSPFGQMNTEAFF. CDR3 sequence (DNA): TGTGCCAGCAGTCCCTTCGGACAGATGAACACTGAAGCTTTCTTT. V and J are TRBV28 and TRBJ1-1, with a possible D match to TRBD1 (6 bases). This CDR3 is 15 amino acids long. CDR1 is MDHEN and CDR2 is SYDVKM in the germline V gene. V shed 5 bases and J shed 0 bases, with 13 bases lying between them. The whole variable domain, remainder taken from reference TRBV28 and TRBJ1-1, is DVKVTQSSRYLVKRTGEKVFLECVQDMDHENMFWYRQDPGLGLRLIYFSYDVKMKEKGDIPEGYSVSREKKERFSLILESASTNQTSMYLCASSPFGQMNTEAFFGQGTRLTVV.

This clone appeared a single time. This chain connects TRBV3-1 (or the pseudogene TRBV3-2) to TRBJ2-1; 8 bases match TRBD2. The CDR3 runs 21 residues. CDR1 is LGHDT, CDR2 YNNKEL, per germline (reference sequence). With V trimmed by 1 base and J by 0 bases, 17 bases remained unmatched. Here the CDR3 reads CASSQGWQVRTSRRSYNEQFF. In nucleotides, the CDR3 is TGTGCCAGCAGCCAAGGTTGGCAAGTACGGACTAGCAGACGCTCCTACAATGAGCAGTTCTTC.

The table lists this clone with a count of one. Other nucleotide sequences from this sample produce the same CDR3. The chain uses TRBV6-6 and TRBJ1-1; no clear D. CDR1 is MNHNY and CDR2 is SVGAGI in the germline V gene (reference sequence). The CDR3 contains 11 residues. V lost 5 bases and J lost 2, with 3 bases in between. Here the CDR3 DNA reads TGTGCCAGCAGTCCAAACACTGAAGCTTTCTTT. Translation: CASSPNTEAFF.

The chain carries TRBV19 and TRBJ2-4; the D gene is possibly TRBD2 (6 bases). The CDR3 loop spans 13 amino acids. Germline V gene sequence: CDR1 LNHDA, CDR2 SQIVND (reference sequence). V was cut by 6 bases and J by 1 base, with 7 bases left in between. The CDR3 DNA reads TGTGCCAGTAGAGGAGGGGCCAAAAACATTCAGTACTTC. This codes for CASRGGAKNIQYF.

This chain uses TRBV10-1 with TRBJ2-3; TRBD1 matches 9 bases. The length of the CDR3 is 14 residues. V shed 7 bases and J 11 bases; nucleotides not matched to a gene: 13. The germline V gene encodes CDR1 WNHNN and CDR2 SYGVQD (reference sequence). This CDR3 is CASNPGQGVGGQYF. The CDR3 DNA reads TGCGCCAGCAACCCGGGACAGGGCGTAGGTGGGCAGTATTTT.

The rearrangement uses TRBV5-1 and TRBJ2-7; weak D call: TRBD1 (5 bases). The ends were cut back, 4 bases at V and 6 bases at J, with 20 bases in the middle. Germline assignment: CDR1 SGHRS and CDR2 YFSETQ. This CDR3 comprises 15 residues. This CDR3 reads CASSQGQAQGREQYF. The CDR3 DNA reads as TGCGCCAGCAGCCAGGGCCAGGCCCAGGGTCGCGAGCAGTACTTC.

A note on this clone: At one end, the junction sequence differs from germline, possibly due to a read error. The gene calls are TRBV6-5 and TRBJ2-5; D is undetermined. The CDR3 consists of 15 residues. Germline assignment: CDR1 MNHEY and CDR2 SVGAGI. The DNA of the CDR3 is TGTGCCAGCAGCCCCGTACTGACGGTGGAAGATACCCAGTACTTC. It yields the protein CASSPVLTVEDTQYF.

The chain has TRBV13 and TRBJ2-2; 9 nucleotides match TRBD2. V shed 7 bases and J 5 bases; nucleotides not matched to a gene: 5. The CDR3 sequence is 14 residues long. Germline-derived CDR1 and CDR2 are PRHDT and FYEKMQ (reference sequence). CDR3 coding DNA: TGTGCCAGCACTAGCGGGGTGTCGACCGGGGAGCTGTTTTTT. It encodes CASTSGVSTGELFF.